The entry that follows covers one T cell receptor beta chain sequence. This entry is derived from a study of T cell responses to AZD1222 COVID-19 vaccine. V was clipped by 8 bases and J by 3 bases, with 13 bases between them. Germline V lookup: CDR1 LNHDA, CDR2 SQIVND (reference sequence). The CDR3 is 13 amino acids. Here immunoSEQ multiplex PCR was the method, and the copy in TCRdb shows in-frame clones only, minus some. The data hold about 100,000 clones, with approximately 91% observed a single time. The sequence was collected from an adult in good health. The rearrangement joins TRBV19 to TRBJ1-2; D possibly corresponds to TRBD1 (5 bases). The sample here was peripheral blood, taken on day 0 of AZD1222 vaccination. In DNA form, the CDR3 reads TGTGCCAGTCGGTGGCAGGGAGACTATGGCTACACCTTC. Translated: CASRWQGDYGYTF.